This T cell receptor (beta chain) was retrieved from a study of CD8 T cells in ankylosing spondylitis. Study-wide points: Some of the motif variants had earlier been found in reactive arthritis patients' fluid and blood.

Quantitative 5'-RACE with molecular barcodes generated TCR beta libraries. One entry per CDR3 protein, called by TCRdb with MiXCR from the 5' RACE reads. The sample has approximately 260,000 distinct CDR3 sequences; 18% are singletons. The CDR3 is made up of 14 amino acids. Germline CDR1 reads SGHRS; CDR2 reads YFSETQ. V lost 4 bases and J 8 bases, leaving 15 bases between the germline ends. This clonotype was picked up a small number of times. Its antigen is unknown. Sequences were obtained from blood, either unsorted or a sorted T cell fraction (not recorded which). The V gene is TRBV5-1, the J gene TRBJ1-4; tentatively, D is TRBD1 (6 bases). The TCR was taken from a male donor with ankylosing spondylitis or in good health (not recorded which). CDR3 nucleotide sequence: TGCGCCAGCAGCCTTACAGGGTTACAGGAAAAACTGTTTTTT. Translated: CASSLTGLQEKLFF. The whole variable domain, filled in from reference TRBV5-1 and TRBJ1-4, reads KAGVTQTPRYLIKTRGQQVTLSCSPISGHRSVSWYQQTPGQGLQFLFEYFSETQRNKGNFPGRFSGRQFSNSRSEMNVSTLELGDSALYLCASSLTGLQEKLFFGSGTQLSVL.